This T cell receptor beta chain was sequenced for a study of shared T cell receptors in the human thymus. This CDR3 contains 13 residues. CDR1 is SGDLS, CDR2 YYNGEE, per germline. The V and J ends lost 3 bases and 6 bases, in that order; junction bases with no gene match: 3. This table comes from immunoSEQ multiplex PCR, and its TCRdb copy is limited to in-frame clones, with some not included. The table records over 65,000 clones, around 96% of them present only once. The sample consisted of thymocytes. This chain connects TRBV9 to TRBJ1-1, with 9 bases fitting TRBD1. The TCR was taken from a human donor. The CDR3, as DNA: TGTGCCAGCAGCGCCGGACAGGGGCCTGAAGCTTTCTTT. Amino acid sequence: CASSAGQGPEAFF.